A selection of T cell receptor beta chains follows, all from one sample in a study of cytomegalovirus exposure and HLA in healthy donors. Profiling relied on immunoSEQ multiplex PCR, and the TCRdb table lists in-frame clones only, not all of them. The sample holds 150,000 to 200,000 clones, about 80% seen once. Sequenced input: PBMCs. The origin of the receptors is a man aged 18 to 30 in good health and CMV-seronegative. Both conserved end residues are part of each CDR3. Each record gives: CDR3 DNA, CDR3 protein, D gene, J gene, V gene, clone size. The D gene is left open where the match is weak. Where a row states a size, it is once, few, many or the class of an expanded clone; other rows omit it.

DNA: TGTTCCAGCAGCACCAGGACAGGGGTCAACAATGAGCAGTTCTTC
CDR3: CSSSTRTGVNNEQFF
D: TRBD1
J: TRBJ2-1
V: TRBV7-9
size: -

DNA: TGTGCCAGTAGTCCCCGACAGGTTACTGGCTACACCTTC
CDR3: CASSPRQVTGYTF
D: -
J: TRBJ1-2
V: TRBV19
size: -

DNA: TGTGCCTGTTTGGCCGCGGGGGACTATGAGCAGTTCTTC
CDR3: CACLAAGDYEQFF
D: TRBD2
J: TRBJ2-1
V: TRBV30
size: once

DNA: TGTGCCAGCAGCTTACTTACAGGGTGGGATACGCAGTATTTT
CDR3: CASSLLTGWDTQYF
D: -
J: TRBJ2-3
V: TRBV7-2
size: -

DNA: TGTGCCAGCAAAGTAGGTCTAGCCTACGAGCAGTACTTC
CDR3: CASKVGLAYEQYF
D: -
J: TRBJ2-7
V: TRBV6-5
size: once

DNA: TGTGCCTGGAGGGCGCAACGCCGGGACAGGGGAGAGACCCAGTACTTC
CDR3: CAWRAQRRDRGETQYF
D: TRBD1
J: TRBJ2-5
V: TRBV30
size: -

DNA: TGTTCCAGCAGCGACAGGGGAGGAAAAGTGAGCTCCTACAATGAGCAGTTCTTC
CDR3: CSSSDRGGKVSSYNEQFF
D: TRBD1
J: TRBJ2-1
V: TRBV7-9
size: once

DNA: TGTGCCAGCTCACCACCAGGGACAGTATTTCAGCCCCAGCATTTT
CDR3: CASSPPGTVFQPQHF
D: TRBD1
J: TRBJ1-5
V: TRBV18
size: -

DNA: TGTGCCAGTAAGCCCGGGACAGGGATTTTAACTGAAGCTTTCTTT
CDR3: CASKPGTGILTEAFF
D: TRBD1
J: TRBJ1-1
V: TRBV28
size: -

DNA: TGTGCCAGCAGGGACAGTCCCGCTGGAAACACCATATATTTT
CDR3: CASRDSPAGNTIYF
D: -
J: TRBJ1-3
V: TRBV27
size: few

DNA: TGTGCCAGCAAGCGGGACTACGAGCAGTACTTC
CDR3: CASKRDYEQYF
D: TRBD2
J: TRBJ2-7
V: TRBV6-5
size: -

DNA: TGTGCCAGCAGTCCCAGGGTTACCTACGAGCAGTACTTC
CDR3: CASSPRVTYEQYF
D: -
J: TRBJ2-7
V: TRBV27
size: -

DNA: TGTGCCACCAGCAGGACAGGCGACTCCTACGAGCAGTACTTC
CDR3: CATSRTGDSYEQYF
D: -
J: TRBJ2-7
V: TRBV15
size: -

DNA: TGTGCCAGCAGTCTAAGCGGGAACTCCTACGAGCAGTACTTC
CDR3: CASSLSGNSYEQYF
D: TRBD2
J: TRBJ2-7
V: TRBV28
size: -

DNA: TGTGCCAGTAGTAATCCGGGGACTATCCCCTTATGGGAGCAGTACTTC
CDR3: CASSNPGTIPLWEQYF
D: TRBD2
J: TRBJ2-7
V: TRBV19
size: -

DNA: TGTGCCAGCAGCTTGGGCCGGTTCGGAAACACCATATATTTT
CDR3: CASSLGRFGNTIYF
D: -
J: TRBJ1-3
V: TRBV7-8
size: -

DNA: TGTGCCAGCAGCTCACGGGGGGGGCAAGACAATGAGCAGTTCTTC
CDR3: CASSSRGGQDNEQFF
D: TRBD2
J: TRBJ2-1
V: TRBV7-9
size: -

DNA: TGTGCCAGCAGCTCGGGACAGGGGAGCAATGAGCAGTTCTTC
CDR3: CASSSGQGSNEQFF
D: TRBD1
J: TRBJ2-1
V: TRBV7-9
size: -